This TCR beta chain was retrieved from a study of T cell changes during pregnancy in multiple sclerosis. The length of the CDR3 is 17 residues. The V and J ends lost 4 bases and 4 bases, in that order; junction bases with no gene match: 16. Germline V gives CDR1 SGHRS, CDR2 YFSETQ. The repertoire was sequenced with immunoSEQ multiplex PCR; TCRdb's copy has only in-frame clones and lacks some. The repertoire has 35,000 to 40,000 clones, 90% of them found once; the top ten carry more than 0.55%. The specimen comprised CD4+ T cells from peripheral blood mononuclear cells, sampled in the second trimester of pregnancy. The TCR sequence derives from a female donor with multiple sclerosis, enrolled in a pregnancy study. This chain connects TRBV5-1 to TRBJ1-2; 7 nucleotides agree with TRBD1. The CDR3 here is CASSPYPGQNIPYGYTF. The CDR3, as DNA: TGCGCCAGCAGCCCTTATCCGGGACAGAATATTCCCTATGGCTACACCTTC.